This T cell receptor beta chain was sequenced for a study of human T cells and chemical hapten exposure (dated by TCRdb to the early 2020s). In the study overall: Libraries were combined into a pool for sequencing, and differences in TCR yield between samples came mainly from small differences in library volumes within the pool. This study followed changes in the peripheral blood TCR repertoire in vivo during primary and secondary sensitization of alopecia patients to the hapten diphenylcyclopropenone (DPC). From each blood RNA sample, both TCR alpha and TCR beta chains were sequenced. Overall study results and their limits: After repeated subsampling, changes were observed in the strength of the expansion versus patch-test correlation and in the threshold at which the correlation became significant. DPC sensitization did not change how many TCRs were above 1 in 1000 frequency, and no evidence was found of alterations in global repertoire structure.

Total RNA was extracted from unfractionated whole blood that had been collected in Tempus Blood RNA tubes. As TCR sequencing controls, about five healthy volunteers were used, with blood taken at day 0, 2 weeks and 6 weeks. Trimming at the junction amounts to 5 bases on V and 0 bases on J, and the germline ends lie 5 bases apart. In the germline V gene, CDR1 corresponds to MDHEN and CDR2 to SYDVKM. The CDR3 runs 13 amino acids, cysteine and phenylalanine included. Only CDR3 DNA remains: 39 bases, in frame from the first base. In regard to this clonotype: Its antigen is still unknown. No clone much larger than this one lies a single base away; base qualities are absent.

The method was 5' RACE. Sequenced on an Illumina MiSeq. During library preparation, unique molecular identifiers were attached to individual cDNA molecules so that TCRs could be counted quantitatively and reproducibly. Per the source publication's procedure: The median number of TCRs per sample was approximately 96,000, ranging from 23,224 to 690,600. The Decombinator software suite was used to annotate the V, J and CDR3 of the TCR reads. For the PS versus PT1 abundance plots, all samples were subsampled to the same number of TCRs (28,000). Expanded TCRs were defined as absent before sensitization and observed at least eight times at the 2-week time point. Starting from the raw public reads, TCRdb applied fastp trimming at Q25, assembled clones with MiXCR and retained in-frame beta chains. Each record represents a unique CDR3 protein, reported with the most common genes and DNA among its rows. These V and J calls rely on TCRdb rather than the paper's analysis. For this sample the table gives about 80,000 distinct CDR3 sequences, of which approximately 8% were detected only once. The ten largest clones represent around 2.3% of the sample.

The receptor was isolated from a male donor in good health. The rearranged chain carries TRBV28 and TRBJ1-5; the D segment cannot be called with confidence. The CDR3 corresponds to CASSVSSNQPQHF. The base sequence is TGTGCCAGCAGTGTCAGTAGCAATCAGCCCCAGCATTTT.